The next 25 T cell receptor beta chains were all read from a single sample in a study of blood T cells in healthy people across ages. A second PCR, run for roughly 7 to 11 cycles, used a sample-barcoded 5' primer plus a J-beta primer mix. In TCRdb, the 5' RACE reads were re-called with MiXCR into one record per CDR3 protein. Among fewer than 650,000 distinct CDR3 sequences listed, around a quarter were seen once. The data also belong to a second study, concerning T cells of mothers and their children.

The material sequenced was blood. Receptor source: a boy younger than 10 in good health.

This chain connects TRBV5-5 to TRBJ2-7; TRBD1 is a possible D gene (5 bases). V was cut by 0 bases and J by 7 bases, with 14 bases left in between. The CDR3 is 14 residues long. Germline V gives CDR1 SGHKS, CDR2 YYEKEE (reference sequence). CDR3 in amino acids: CASSLVWAGIEQYF. The CDR3 bases are TGTGCCAGCAGCTTGGTCTGGGCAGGGATTGAGCAGTACTTC.

V is TRBV5-5 and J is TRBJ1-1; D gene uncertain. The CDR3 sequence is 13 residues long. Per germline, CDR1 SGHKS and CDR2 YYEKEE (reference sequence). The V and J ends lost 5 bases and 0 bases respectively, with 8 bases between them. The CDR3 coding sequence is TGTGCCAGCAGGCTGACGATGAACACTGAAGCTTTCTTT. It yields the protein CASRLTMNTEAFF.

The gene calls are TRBV15 and TRBJ2-7; the D gene is possibly TRBD1 (6 bases). The CDR3 is 16 residues long. CDR1 is LNHNV, CDR2 YYDKDF, per germline (reference sequence). Trimming left V 5 bases short and J 2 bases short, with 19 bases between. In nucleotides, the CDR3 is TGTGCCACCAGCCACGGGGTGGACAGAGGGCCCTACGAGCAGTACTTC. It is translated as CATSHGVDRGPYEQYF.

This clonotype turned up a few times. V and J are TRBV20-1 and TRBJ2-7; 10 positions match TRBD2. The length of the CDR3 is 14 residues. Germline-derived CDR1 and CDR2 are DFQATT and SNEGSKA (reference sequence). V shed 3 bases and J 2 bases; nucleotides not matched to a gene: 4. The DNA for the CDR3 is TGCAGTGCTAGGCGGACTAGCGGTCCCTACGAGCAGTACTTC. This translates into CSARRTSGPYEQYF.

V gene TRBV10-3 combines with J gene TRBJ2-5, with a possible D match to TRBD2 (5 bases). Germline values: CDR1 ENHRY, CDR2 SYGVKD. This CDR3 has 13 amino acids. Trimming pared 6 bases from V and 4 bases from J, leaving 12 bases between. In DNA form, the CDR3 reads TGTGCCATCAGCGATGACGGGGTAGAGACCCAGTACTTC. Translating it yields CAISDDGVETQYF.

This clonotype was recorded a few times. The chain recombines TRBV29-1 with TRBJ2-5; D is perhaps TRBD1 or TRBD2 (5 bases each). Germline-derived CDR1 and CDR2 are SQVTM and ANQGSEA. Trimming shortened V by 7 bases and J by 4 bases, and 19 bases separated the two germline ends. The CDR3 runs to 14 residues. The chain's CDR3 is CSGGPTLEGETQYF. The CDR3 nucleotides read TGCAGCGGGGGACCTACCCTAGAGGGAGAGACCCAGTACTTC.

This sequence joins TRBV27 and TRBJ2-1; D is ambiguous. The germline V and J ends were trimmed by 3 bases and 2 bases, with 8 bases remaining between them. This CDR3 region has 14 residues. Germline CDR1 and CDR2: MNHEY and SMNVEV (reference sequence). DNA of the CDR3: TGTGCCAGCAGTTTGGCCTATACCTACAATGAGCAGTTCTTC. This encodes CASSLAYTYNEQFF.

V gene TRBV25-1 combines with J gene TRBJ2-4, with D unresolved. The germline V and J ends were trimmed by 3 bases and 4 bases, with 10 bases remaining between them. This CDR3 comprises 14 residues. Germline assignment: CDR1 MGHDK and CDR2 SYGVNS. CDR3: CASSDANGKNIQYF. CDR3 bases: TGTGCCAGCAGTGATGCGAACGGAAAAAACATTCAGTACTTC. The full variable domain, with the rest looked up from reference TRBV25-1 and TRBJ2-4, is EADIYQTPRYLVIGTGKKITLECSQTMGHDKMYWYQQDPGMELHLIHYSYGVNSTEKGDLSSESTVSRIRTEHFPLTLESARPSHTSQYLCASSDANGKNIQYFGAGTRLSVL.

The chain couples TRBV20-1 to TRBJ2-1; no clear D. The V and J ends lost 7 bases and 1 base respectively, with 8 bases between them. CDR1 is DFQATT and CDR2 is SNEGSKA in the germline V gene (reference sequence). The CDR3 has 12 residues. CDR3 nucleotide sequence: TGCAGTGGGCGCCCGTCCTACAATGAGCAGTTCTTC. Protein sequence: CSGRPSYNEQFF.

This clonotype occurred many times. This chain joins TRBV7-3 and TRBJ2-5, with 8 positions matching TRBD1. The V and J ends lost 5 bases and 4 bases, in that order; junction bases with no gene match: 3. CDR1 and CDR2 (germline): SGHTA, FQGTGA. This CDR3 has 13 residues. The CDR3 loop is CASSQTGGETQYF. CDR3 coding DNA: TGTGCCAGCAGCCAAACAGGGGGAGAGACCCAGTACTTC.

This clonotype was seen more than once but under ten times. This chain links TRBV4-1 with TRBJ2-1; weak D call: TRBD2 (5 bases). The germline gives CDR1 MGHRA, CDR2 YSYEKL. Trimming left V 0 bases short and J 6 bases short, with 18 bases between. The CDR3 totals 17 residues. CDR3 coding DNA: TGCGCCAGCAGCCAAGATAGCCCCGGCAGTGCGGGCAATGAGCAGTTCTTC. Residues: CASSQDSPGSAGNEQFF.

This clonotype has only a few counts. This sequence joins TRBV29-1 and TRBJ2-4; 9 bases fit TRBD2. CDR3 length: 14 residues. Trimming cost V 3 bases and J 8 bases; bases outside gene matches: 8. The germline V gene has CDR1 SQVTM and CDR2 ANQGSEA. CDR3 nucleotides: TGCAGCGTTGACTCGGGACTAGCAGACCACATTCAGTACTTC. Translated, it gives CSVDSGLADHIQYF.

Notes on this clonotype: Germline and junction disagree at one end, which may indicate a read error. V is TRBV29-1 and J is TRBJ2-1; D may be TRBD2 (6 bases). CDR1 SQVTM and CDR2 ANQGSEA come from the germline V gene. The CDR3 extends over 14 amino acids. CDR3 amino acids: CSVEVYGTYNEQFF. The CDR3 DNA reads TGCAGCGTGGAAGTTTACGGGACTTACAATGAGCAGTTCTTC.

V usage is TRBV28 and J usage is TRBJ2-3; TRBD1 matches at 9 bases. After removal of 5 bases from V and 8 bases from J, the junction contained 5 bases not matched to a gene. The CDR3 runs 13 residues. Germline CDR1 and CDR2: MDHEN and SYDVKM. CDR3 loop: CASSGGQGGTQYF. The CDR3 coding sequence is TGTGCCAGCAGTGGGGGACAGGGTGGTACGCAGTATTTT.

CDR3 region: CASSYPTGSNTGELFF. The CDR3 DNA reads TGTGCCAGCAGTTACCCTACGGGGTCGAACACCGGGGAGCTGTTTTTT. The J gene is TRBJ2-2, the V gene TRBV6-5; D is possibly TRBD2 (5 bases). Looked up from germline, CDR1 is MNHEY and CDR2 is SVGAGI. The V end was cut by 2 bases, the J end by 0 bases, with 10 bases between. CDR3 length: 16 residues.

This clonotype has at least ten counts. The chain uses TRBV25-1 and TRBJ2-7, with D possibly being TRBD2 (5 bases). The V and J ends lost 2 bases and 1 base respectively, with 6 bases between them. Germline CDR1 and CDR2: MGHDK and SYGVNS. The CDR3 totals 13 residues. CDR3 sequence (DNA): TGTGCCAGCAGTGAAAGCGGATCCTACGAGCAGTACTTC. This encodes CASSESGSYEQYF.

This clonotype has just a few counts. The chain couples TRBV7-6 to TRBJ2-3; 12 bases fit TRBD2. The germline CDR1 and CDR2 sequences are SGHVS and FNYEAQ. V trimming: 6 bases; J trimming: 0 bases; junction bases outside the gene matches: 4. The CDR3 is 16 residues long. The CDR3 DNA follows: TGTGCCAGCAGGTCCGGGACTAGCGGGAGCACAGATACGCAGTATTTT. Amino acid sequence: CASRSGTSGSTDTQYF. The full variable domain, rest sourced from reference TRBV7-6 and TRBJ2-3, is GAGVSQSPRYKVTKRGQDVALRCDPISGHVSLYWYRQALGQGPEFLTYFNYEAQQDKSGLPNDRFSAERPEGSISTLTIQRTEQRDSAMYRCASRSGTSGSTDTQYFGPGTRLTVL.

In this sample, this clonotype turned up a few times. The rearrangement joins TRBV20-1 to TRBJ1-1, with 9 bases matching TRBD1. V trimming: 0 bases; J trimming: 5 bases; junction bases outside the gene matches: 7. Per germline, CDR1 DFQATT and CDR2 SNEGSKA (reference sequence). This CDR3 spans 15 amino acids. CDR3 sequence: CSARDIGTGYTEAFF. CDR3 coding DNA: TGCAGTGCTAGAGATATCGGGACAGGGTATACTGAAGCTTTCTTT.

This clonotype was seen many times. This chain links TRBV6-4 with TRBJ2-2; 11 nucleotides agree with TRBD2. The junction had 3 bases not matched to a gene; V was cut back by 6 bases and J by 3 bases. Germline CDR1 MRHNA, CDR2 SNTAGT. This CDR3 is 15 amino acids long. The CDR3 region is CASRGLAGDTGELFF. CDR3 DNA: TGTGCCAGCAGAGGACTAGCGGGTGACACCGGGGAGCTGTTTTTT.

This clonotype has a single count. The gene calls are TRBV6-6 and TRBJ2-3; unclear D gene. Germline V lookup: CDR1 MNHNY, CDR2 SVGAGI (reference sequence). Between the trimmed V and J ends, which lost 2 bases and 2 bases, there was a span of 8 bases. The CDR3 covers 14 residues. CDR3 DNA sequence: TGTGCCAGCAGTTACAACTACCCCACAGATACGCAGTATTTT. Protein sequence: CASSYNYPTDTQYF.

In its sample, this clonotype was seen a few times. The chain links TRBV14 to TRBJ2-7, with 7 positions matching TRBD1. Germline CDR1 reads SGHDN; CDR2 reads FVKESK. Trimming took 1 base from V and 6 from J; bases not matched to a gene: 12. The length of the CDR3 is 16 residues. CDR3 protein: CASSQATGLRFFEQYF. The DNA of the CDR3 is TGTGCCAGCAGCCAAGCGACAGGGCTAAGGTTCTTCGAGCAGTACTTC.

This rearrangement joins TRBV9 to TRBJ1-6; the D is unclear. V was trimmed by 0 bases and J by 9 bases, leaving 13 bases between them. Germline lookup yields CDR1 SGDLS and CDR2 YYNGEE. The CDR3 extends over 15 amino acids. The CDR3 DNA reads as TGTGCCAGCAGCGTAGGAGGGATTTCAAGTTCACCCCTCCACTTT. It codes for CASSVGGISSSPLHF. Full variable domain (remainder filled in from reference TRBV9 and TRBJ1-6): DSGVTQTPKHLITATGQRVTLRCSPRSGDLSVYWYQQSLDQGLQFLIQYYNGEERAKGNILERFSAQQFPDLHSELNLSSLELGDSALYFCASSVGGISSSPLHFGNGTRLTVT.

The chain employs TRBV30 and TRBJ2-5, with D possibly TRBD2 on 5 matching bases. In germline, CDR1 is GTSNPN, CDR2 SVGIG (reference sequence). The CDR3 contains 14 residues. Between the trimmed V and J ends, which lost 2 bases and 2 bases, there was a span of 12 bases. This CDR3 reads CAWSPRGRQETQYF. CDR3 DNA sequence: TGTGCCTGGAGTCCCCGGGGTCGGCAAGAGACCCAGTACTTC.

This clonotype came up a few times. A read error may produce the germline difference seen at one junction end. The V gene is TRBV3-1, the J gene TRBJ2-5, with 12 bases fitting TRBD2. The J call is in doubt because the DNA end fits TRBJ2-1 better. Germline V gene data show CDR1 as LGHDT and CDR2 as YNNKEL (reference sequence). The CDR3 runs to 14 residues. CDR3 sequence: CASRPSGGDNEQFF. CDR3 coding DNA: TGTGCCAGCAGACCTAGCGGGGGGGACAACGAGCAGTTCTTC.

V usage is TRBV15 and J usage is TRBJ2-1; 9 positions match TRBD1. With V trimmed by 3 bases and J by 3 bases, 3 bases remained unmatched. CDR1 is LNHNV, CDR2 YYDKDF, per germline (reference sequence). CDR3 length: 15 amino acids. As DNA, the CDR3 is TGTGCCACCAGCAGGTCGACAGGGGGCTACAATGAGCAGTTCTTC. Its protein product is CATSRSTGGYNEQFF.